This T cell receptor beta chain was profiled in a study of a mutant IDH1 vaccine in newly diagnosed glioma (dated by TCRdb to the early 2020s). Regarding the study in general: Eight vaccinations were administered to patients in weeks 1, 3, 5, 7, 11, 15, 19 and 23, corresponding to visits V03 through V10. Vaccination was initiated 4-6 weeks after radiotherapy alone, or concurrently with temozolomide cycles in the chemotherapy-containing groups. Of the 25 to 35 patients who were treated, around 62% were male and roughly 40% were female, and the mean age was approximately 40 years. Prior to enrollment, standard therapy consisting of radiotherapy alone, temozolomide alone, or radiochemotherapy with temozolomide had been administered to patients, with the combination being received by most patients. Peripheral blood was drawn at six visits: V03 (baseline), V05, V07, V10, V12 and V13. For exploratory analyses, longitudinal TCRB deep sequencing was carried out in 25 treated patients wherever samples were available.

Study-wide conclusions, independent of this receptor: Immune responses induced by the vaccine were seen in about 93% of patients across multiple MHC alleles. It was noted by the authors that analyses of patient blood samples could not be reproduced owing to sample limitations. Availability determined which PBMC samples were chosen for TCRB deep sequencing. Pseudoprogression appeared unrelated to alterations in the top peripheral T cell clonotypes detected by TCRB sequencing.

Notes on this clone: What antigen it recognizes has not been identified. The input lacks base qualities; no much larger clone sits a single base away.

Taken with the paper, the label for time point translates to: week 11, during vaccination. Every vaccine dose consisted of 300 ug of a 20-mer mutant IDH1 peptide in Montanide, administered subcutaneously together with topical imiquimod. All donors had newly diagnosed IDH1-mutant astrocytomas of WHO grade 3 or 4 that showed loss of nuclear ATRX. The samples were drawn from NOA16, a multicentre, single-arm, open-label phase I trial in Germany that tested a mutant IDH1 peptide vaccine in humans for the first time. Genomic DNA for TCRB sequencing was extracted from EDTA blood using the DNeasy Blood and Tissue Kit. The library was obtained by the immunoSEQ multiplex PCR assay. Rearranged TCR beta chain sequences were amplified with the hsTCRB Kit following the manufacturer's protocol. Sequencing of TCRB libraries was carried out on an Illumina MiSeq. For the original study's pipeline: Demultiplexing, trimming and gene mapping were performed with the kit vendor's proprietary platform. TCRdb's version of the immuneACCESS table is confined to in-frame rearrangements and falls short of the full clone set. An unresolved V gene accounts for under half of the shortfall where checked; the remainder is of unknown origin. V and J calls and clone size are those listed in that table; D and trimming were worked out from the DNA. The sample table records approximately 110,000 clones; 90% of these occur just once. The biggest ten clones account for roughly 0.55% of the sample.

Including cysteine and phenylalanine, the CDR3 has 16 amino acids. The read is trimmed to its CDR3 DNA, 48 bases read in frame from base 1. The germline V gene (reference sequence) provides CDR1 SEHNR and CDR2 FQNEAQ. At the junction V is shortened by 5 bases and J by 4 bases; bases outside the gene matches: 6. The chain was built from TRBV7-9 and TRBJ2-2; 11 central bases correspond to TRBD1. The TCR comes from a woman between 50 and 59 years old with glioma. The sample in question was PBMCs, obtained from a glioma patient whose treatment included an IDH1 peptide vaccine. The CDR3 protein: CASSPGTGGITGELFF. The bases are TGTGCCAGCAGCCCGGGGACAGGGGGGATCACCGGGGAGCTGTTTTTT. Outside the CDR3, residues come from the reference TRBV7-9 and TRBJ2-2 proteins, so the full variable domain is: DTGVSQNPRHKITKRGQNVTFRCDPISEHNRLYWYRQTLGQGPEFLTYFQNEAQLEKSRLLSDRFSAERPKGSFSTLEIQRTEQGDSAMYLCASSPGTGGITGELFFGEGSRLTVL.